This T cell receptor (beta chain) appears in the sequencing data of a study of blood T cell repertoires in COVID-19. Study at large: Samples taken during acute and convalescent COVID-19 were collected in the United States, Italy and Spain. The analysed material was cDNA or gDNA that came from T cells, B-cell-depleted T cells, or PBMCs.

Original processing notes: Reference gene primer amplification in the assay estimated nucleated cell counts. This table comes from immunoSEQ multiplex PCR, and its TCRdb copy is limited to in-frame clones, with some not included. D and trimming were read from the DNA, whereas the V and J calls and clone size are those reported in that table. The sample comprises 25,000 to 40,000 clones, roughly 86% of which are singletons, and about 13% rests with the top ten. CDR1 is LGHNA, CDR2 YSLEER, per germline. This CDR3 spans 15 amino acids. The ends lost 0 bases at V and 5 bases at J; junction bases unmatched: 3. This clone was seen once.

This receptor was taken from a human donor with active COVID-19. The donor label of this sample is uncertain. The genes are TRBV4-3 and TRBJ2-5, with TRBD1 matching over 10 bases. Sequences were obtained from peripheral blood. CDR3 sequence reads: CASSQDRTGGETQYF. The CDR3 DNA follows: TGCGCCAGCAGCCAAGATCGGACAGGGGGGGAGACCCAGTACTTC.